This TCR beta chain originates from a study of cytomegalovirus exposure and HLA in healthy donors listed by TCRdb under 2017. For context, the study as a whole: In an earlier analysis of 450 to 750 of the donors, 276 Gb of sequence data and approximately 120 million unique TCR beta sequences from 180 million or so T cells were reported. An early release that covered around 590 HLA-typed donors contained approximately 290 gigabases of sequencing data and about 84 million unique TCR sequences. Of the roughly 410 genotyped donors, over 80% were placed in the genetic ancestry cluster associated with self-reported Caucasian donors. The study aimed to test whether signatures of past pathogen exposure could be identified by cataloging public T cell receptors. The T cell repertoires of 670 or so subjects were profiled by immunosequencing and related to cytomegalovirus serostatus. A separate validation cohort of 100 to 150 different subjects was used in addition to the roughly 670-subject first cohort. To predict cytomegalovirus infection status, the study combined high-throughput TCR immunosequencing, statistical association of individual TCRs with disease status, and machine learning. To study patterns of TCR occurrence, a later analysis re-analyzed previously published TCR beta repertoires from 600 to 750 donors and added high-resolution HLA genotyping. Rather than using new phenotypic data, the later analysis identified candidate immune exposures from TCR beta sequences and from how often those sequences occurred across donors. An earlier analysis of fewer than 750 of the donors used high-throughput TCR beta sequencing to judge whether each TCR beta V gene segment behaved as functional or pseudogenic. Donor age, sex, ethnicity and CMV serostatus were compiled together with the repertoire data. In a later genetic analysis, genome-wide SNP genotypes for about 65% of the 666 donors were used, and that subset was treated as a discovery cohort. All discovery cohort repertoires had been generated using a single sequencing platform. HLA typing covered class I and class II loci at four-digit resolution. The number of typed donors differed by locus: roughly 629-640 for A, B, C, DRB1 and DQB1; approximately 540 for DQA1; fewer than 610 for DPA1; and 400 to 480 for DPB1. Roughly 5 DR-DQ haplotypes were handled as single units for association and clustering, since linkage in the cohort was strong. Among roughly 400 genotyped donors of the cohort, an average of around 240,000 unique TCR beta nucleotide sequences were sequenced per donor, 15% to 20% of them non-productive.

The CDR1 and CDR2 encoded by the germline V gene (reference sequence) are MNHNY and SVGAGI. V and J lose 6 bases and 1 base, and a span of 3 bases separates them. The CDR3 goes from the cysteine to the phenylalanine over 12 residues. The CDR3 DNA has 36 bases and is translated from base 1. In total, roughly 710 healthy bone marrow donors made up the cohort. At the time of sampling, every cohort member was nominally healthy, though immune exposures that went unrecorded were likely present. The donor was CMV seronegative and belonged to the group of over 300 seronegative cohort members. Each donor provided a peripheral blood sample, and peripheral blood mononuclear cells were used for TCR beta sequencing. The Qiagen DNeasy Blood Extraction Kit was used to extract genomic DNA from the blood cell samples. Regarding this clone: Its specific antigen is unknown. One base away there is no much larger clone; base qualities are not given.

Points the paper makes about the study in general: Because counts were too low, roughly 18 rarely observed V segments, including chromosome 9 orphons, were left out of the earlier analysis of approximately 580 of the donors. In a later analysis, the rate of TCR association differed among HLA loci, with DRB1 alleles having the most associated TCRs and HLA-C alleles having the fewest. When HLA alleles, especially DR and DQ, strongly co-occurred, TCR associations were difficult to assign to individual alleles. In an earlier analysis of approximately 590 of the donors, most TCR beta V segments appeared in productive rearrangements about 87% or about 30% of the time, broadly matching IMGT annotations. The study gave a list of some 150 TCR beta chains associated with cytomegalovirus. The classifier was reported to diagnose cytomegalovirus status with high specificity and sensitivity in both the original cohort and the validation cohort. According to a later analysis, most CMV-associated TCR beta chains appeared to be HLA-restricted, and the HLA associations seemed to be driven largely by CMV exposure. In a later analysis, more than 15,000 TCR beta sequences were associated with specific HLA alleles at a false discovery rate of 0.05. An association between a missense DCLRE1C variant and V-gene and J-gene trimming of TCR beta chains was found in a later genetic analysis and replicated in an independent cohort. The authors suggested that the approach could potentially be extended to other disease states and immunological phenotypes. A group of highly shared sequence variants was considered likely to be a technical artifact of the sequencing pipeline. The cohort was sequenced for TCR beta chains only, and without alpha or paired-chain data the features that could be detected were limited. CMV serostatus was the only immune exposure information available for the cohort. A further reported finding was that TCR beta sequences accurately predicted the HLA-A and HLA-B alleles for most subjects in the first cohort. A later analysis reported that several top co-occurrence clusters appeared linked to parvovirus B19, influenza, CMV and Epstein-Barr virus. A later analysis found that HLA-associated TCR beta chains were more clonally expanded and had lower generation probabilities than equally common non-associated chains. Most TCR sequences were observed very rarely across donors, whereas some public TCRs were present in many individuals. Because HLA typing was unavailable for some donors at each locus, only the typed subset was used in association tests. Some IMGT-functional V segments, including TRBV6-2 and TRBV6-3, could not be distinguished by the 87-base-pair reads and were therefore excluded. Correlated functional status among segregating V segments might reflect linkage disequilibrium, but an unknown experimental factor could not be ruled out. Roughly uniform sequencing depth across donors was assumed in presence/absence analyses, although this assumption may not hold. According to a later genetic analysis, donors in an Asian-associated ancestry cluster had fewer N-insertions in productive TCRs than the roughly 670-donor mean. In vitro tests confirmed that a few of the cytomegalovirus-associated TCR beta chains recognize cytomegalovirus antigens.

Library preparation was by the immunoSEQ multiplex PCR assay. For the multiplex PCR, a mixture combining 60 forward primers for TCR Vbeta segments and 13 reverse primers for TCR Jbeta segments was used. The CDR3 region of rearranged TCR beta genes was amplified from genomic DNA with a multiplex PCR assay. The amplified TCR beta libraries were sequenced on the Illumina HiSeq System as 87-base-pair reads. The authors processed their data as follows. A later analysis tallied 75 million to 95 million unique TCR beta chains across the 666 repertoires, and approximately 12 million of those chains were shared by two or more donors. To remove PCR and sequencing errors, raw reads were error-corrected and collapsed into unique sequences using a nearest-neighbor algorithm that merged closely related sequences. V, D and J gene segments were assigned by aligning CDR3 sequences to IMGT reference sequences. For a sequence to be retained, at least a six-nucleotide match to both a V gene segment and a J gene segment was required. A rearrangement was called productive if the CDR3 had no stop codons and remained in frame with V and J, and every other rearrangement was called non-productive. CDR3 was defined according to IMGT convention as the region running from the second conserved V-encoded cysteine to the conserved J-encoded phenylalanine. The earlier analysis of about 560 of the donors excluded any sequence lacking an unambiguous match to a single V gene segment. In an earlier analysis of approximately 610 of the donors, V segments were called functional above 56.7% productive rearrangements and were called segregating when the between-donor standard deviation exceeded 5%. A statistical classification framework was built to diagnose cytomegalovirus status from the catalog of TCR beta chain sequences. A later analysis assigned V and J genes by comparing TCR nucleotide sequences with IMGT/GENE-DB human TR gene sequences. Using the TCRdist pipeline, a later analysis assigned CDR3 sequences along with most-parsimonious VDJ recombination scenarios. In a later analysis, every TCR beta chain was defined by the combination of its CDR3 amino acid sequence and its V-gene family, and reads without a unique V-gene family were dropped. As a way to deal with suspected cross-contamination and a sequencing artifact, a later analysis dropped approximately 590 nucleotide sequences that were highly shared and had low generation probability. In a later analysis, a clonal expansion index for each public chain was calculated from normalized within-repertoire ranks of inferred template counts. Generation probabilities in a later analysis came from a VDJ recombination model fitted to out-of-frame rearrangements, and those results were checked against IGoR. In a later analysis, hypergeometric tests were used to score TCR-TCR, TCR-HLA and TCR-CMV co-occurrence, with a repertoire-size bias correction applied to TCR pairs. In a later analysis, false discovery rates were estimated by permuting HLA or CMV assignments 20 times. In a later analysis, co-occurring TCRs were grouped with DBSCAN, and TCRdist sequence similarity was added when clustering was performed within HLA-allele-positive subsets. Repertoires with fewer than 30,000 or more than 120,000 public chains were left out of co-occurrence clustering, as were a handful of repertoires with anomalous nucleotide sharing. What TCRdb holds here is the immuneACCESS table cut down to in-frame rearrangements. Part of the clones is not present; checked against another copy, under half of the missing clones reflect an unresolved V gene, and the others are unexplained. That table gives V, J and clone size, and the DNA gave D and trimming. The sample profile shows a few hundred thousand clones; about 75% of them were found once. The top ten constitute less than 2% of the sample.

Source material: PBMCs. The chain is assembled from TRBV6-6 and TRBJ1-4; too little of a D gene remains to name it. The receptor's source is a woman younger than 45 in good health and CMV-seronegative. The DNA is as follows: TGTGCCAGCAGCCTAACTAATGAAAAACTGTTTTTT. Its protein product is CASSLTNEKLFF.